These T cell receptor beta chains were read from a single sample in a study of Graves' ophthalmopathy and Graves' hyperthyroidism. TCRdb recomputed calls from the multiplex PCR reads with MiXCR, one row per CDR3 protein. The sample shows 400,000 to 500,000 distinct CDR3 sequences, 21% of them seen only once. Sequenced sample: peripheral blood. The receptors were gathered from a woman aged 18-30 years with stable Graves' hyperthyroidism. The CDR3 runs from the conserved cysteine through the conserved F or W. The order of the fields is J gene, V gene, CDR3 protein.

j_call: TRBJ1-1; v_call: TRBV19; cdr3_aa: CASSIPGQGFPEAFF
j_call: TRBJ1-2; v_call: TRBV14; cdr3_aa: CASSRGDGPGYTF
j_call: TRBJ1-5; v_call: TRBV5-6; cdr3_aa: CASSRQGERSNQPQHF
j_call: TRBJ1-5; v_call: TRBV6-1; cdr3_aa: CASSDGQVISNQPQHF
j_call: TRBJ2-5; v_call: TRBV6-6; cdr3_aa: CASNLQGLAGLQETQYF
j_call: TRBJ2-4; v_call: TRBV2; cdr3_aa: CASSVYRGLESIQYF
j_call: TRBJ2-7; v_call: TRBV5-1; cdr3_aa: CASSLTGTDYEQYF
j_call: TRBJ2-5; v_call: TRBV20-1; cdr3_aa: CSAQLAGVETQYF
j_call: TRBJ1-2; v_call: TRBV19; cdr3_aa: CASSMSGWGNYGYTF
j_call: TRBJ2-5; v_call: TRBV19; cdr3_aa: CASSRGVVHQETQYF
j_call: TRBJ1-2; v_call: TRBV24-1; cdr3_aa: CATRDRGAMDYGYTF
j_call: TRBJ2-7; v_call: TRBV6-1; cdr3_aa: CASSEEGGRGYEQYF
j_call: TRBJ2-7; v_call: TRBV20-1; cdr3_aa: CSARVGLAALLQYF
j_call: TRBJ2-5; v_call: TRBV12-3/TRBV12-4; cdr3_aa: CASSLSGRGRQETQYF
j_call: TRBJ1-2; v_call: TRBV12-3/TRBV12-4; cdr3_aa: CASGKQVLNYGYTF
j_call: TRBJ1-6; v_call: TRBV6-1; cdr3_aa: CANRTGQGRDSPLHF
j_call: TRBJ2-5; v_call: TRBV2; cdr3_aa: CATTIGETQYF
j_call: TRBJ2-7; v_call: TRBV11-2; cdr3_aa: CASSLDVLGVTYEQYF
j_call: TRBJ2-7; v_call: TRBV5-1; cdr3_aa: CASSRTGALTYEQYF
j_call: TRBJ2-5; v_call: TRBV11-3; cdr3_aa: CASSREIGRIAGNGETQYF
j_call: TRBJ2-7; v_call: TRBV4-1; cdr3_aa: CASSLLAGIKTYEQYF
j_call: TRBJ1-6; v_call: TRBV6-5; cdr3_aa: CASSYSGTDNSPLHF
j_call: TRBJ1-1; v_call: TRBV5-6; cdr3_aa: CASRPFGDRFLPNTEAFF
j_call: TRBJ1-2; v_call: TRBV12-3/TRBV12-4; cdr3_aa: CASSLTGTTF
j_call: TRBJ2-7; v_call: TRBV29-1; cdr3_aa: CSVAPGANEQYF
j_call: TRBJ2-2; v_call: TRBV9; cdr3_aa: CASSVIGSGELFF
j_call: TRBJ1-3; v_call: TRBV5-1; cdr3_aa: CASSPISGTAISGNTIYF
j_call: TRBJ2-5; v_call: TRBV7-9; cdr3_aa: CASSLGIEGCQETQYF
j_call: TRBJ2-4; v_call: TRBV7-8; cdr3_aa: CASSFSPKTGSGHIQYF
j_call: TRBJ2-4; v_call: TRBV6-1; cdr3_aa: CASKQRGDGIQYF
j_call: TRBJ2-4; v_call: TRBV27; cdr3_aa: CASSIGLGDIKYF
j_call: TRBJ1-5; v_call: TRBV7-3; cdr3_aa: CASSLTFLTGGLTNQPQHF
j_call: TRBJ2-7; v_call: TRBV27; cdr3_aa: CASSMAGTRIYEQYF
j_call: TRBJ2-7; v_call: TRBV25-1; cdr3_aa: CASSGIVGQYF
j_call: TRBJ1-5; v_call: TRBV6-1; cdr3_aa: CASRMDRGGNQPQHF
j_call: TRBJ2-7; v_call: TRBV29-1; cdr3_aa: CSGGESSYEQYF
j_call: TRBJ1-1; v_call: TRBV28; cdr3_aa: CASGVPRGNTEAFF
j_call: TRBJ2-2; v_call: TRBV7-9; cdr3_aa: CASSPRDTGELFF
j_call: TRBJ2-7; v_call: TRBV12-3/TRBV12-4; cdr3_aa: CASRLGTAYEQYF
j_call: TRBJ2-7; v_call: TRBV20-1; cdr3_aa: CSARVAGMYEQYF
j_call: TRBJ2-2; v_call: TRBV2; cdr3_aa: CASKLGGPGELFF
j_call: TRBJ2-5; v_call: TRBV5-1; cdr3_aa: CASSLDPGSRTQYF
j_call: TRBJ1-1; v_call: TRBV6-1; cdr3_aa: CASSELKRSRGHANTEAFF
j_call: TRBJ2-2; v_call: TRBV11-1; cdr3_aa: CASSFLRDRPNTGELFF
j_call: TRBJ2-7; v_call: TRBV4-2; cdr3_aa: CASSQDLPGVYEQYF
j_call: TRBJ2-2; v_call: TRBV12-3/TRBV12-4; cdr3_aa: CASGLAGGFSSNTGELFF
j_call: TRBJ2-7; v_call: TRBV5-1; cdr3_aa: CASSLRQGLDEQYF